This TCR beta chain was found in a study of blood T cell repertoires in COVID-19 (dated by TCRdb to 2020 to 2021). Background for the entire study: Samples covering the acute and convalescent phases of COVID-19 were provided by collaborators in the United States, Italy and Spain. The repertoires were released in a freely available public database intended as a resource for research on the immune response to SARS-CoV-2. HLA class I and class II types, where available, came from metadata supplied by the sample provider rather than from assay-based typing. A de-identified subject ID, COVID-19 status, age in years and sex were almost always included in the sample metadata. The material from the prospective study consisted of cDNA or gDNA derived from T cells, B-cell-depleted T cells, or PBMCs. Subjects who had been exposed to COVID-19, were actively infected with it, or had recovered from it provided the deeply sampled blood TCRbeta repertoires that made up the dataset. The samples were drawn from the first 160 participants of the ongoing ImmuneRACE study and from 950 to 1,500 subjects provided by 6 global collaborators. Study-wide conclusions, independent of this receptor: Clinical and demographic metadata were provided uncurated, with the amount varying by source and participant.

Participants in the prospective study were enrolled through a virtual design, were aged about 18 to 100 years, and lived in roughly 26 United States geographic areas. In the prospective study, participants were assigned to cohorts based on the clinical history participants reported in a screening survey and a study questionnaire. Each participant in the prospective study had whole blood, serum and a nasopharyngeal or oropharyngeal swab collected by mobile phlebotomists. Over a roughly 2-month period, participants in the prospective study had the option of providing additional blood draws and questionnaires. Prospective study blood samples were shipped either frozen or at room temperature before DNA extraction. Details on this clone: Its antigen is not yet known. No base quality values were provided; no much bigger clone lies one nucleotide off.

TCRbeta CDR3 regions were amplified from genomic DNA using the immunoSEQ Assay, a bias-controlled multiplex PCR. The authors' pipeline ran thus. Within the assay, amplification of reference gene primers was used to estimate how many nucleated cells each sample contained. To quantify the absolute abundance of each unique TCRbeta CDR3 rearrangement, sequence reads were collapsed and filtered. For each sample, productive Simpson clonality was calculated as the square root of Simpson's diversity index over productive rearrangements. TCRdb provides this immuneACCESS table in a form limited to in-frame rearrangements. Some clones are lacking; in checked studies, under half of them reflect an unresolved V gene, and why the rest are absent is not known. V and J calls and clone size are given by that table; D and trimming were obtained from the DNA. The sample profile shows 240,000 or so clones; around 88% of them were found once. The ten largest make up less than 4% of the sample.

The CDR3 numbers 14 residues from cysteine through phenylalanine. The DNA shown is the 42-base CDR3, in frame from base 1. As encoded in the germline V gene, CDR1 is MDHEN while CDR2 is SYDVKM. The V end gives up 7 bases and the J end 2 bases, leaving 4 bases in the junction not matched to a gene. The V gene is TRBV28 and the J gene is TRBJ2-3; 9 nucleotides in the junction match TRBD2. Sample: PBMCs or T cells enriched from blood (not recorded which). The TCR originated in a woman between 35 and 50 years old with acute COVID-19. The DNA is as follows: TGTGCCAGCATGACTAGCGGTTTCACAGATACGCAGTATTTT. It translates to CASMTSGFTDTQYF.